The rows below give T cell receptor beta chains drawn from one sample of a study of shared clonotypes between healthy human individuals. Profiling relied on immunoSEQ multiplex PCR, and the TCRdb table lists in-frame clones only, not all of them. This repertoire shows over a million clones, over 95% found once; its top ten account for 1% to 1.5%. Sequencing was performed on naive CD4+ T cells sorted from blood. These receptors all come from a young man in good health. Both conserved end residues are part of each CDR3. Each record gives: J gene, clone size, D gene, V gene, CDR3 DNA, CDR3 protein. The D gene is left open where the match is weak. Clone size is not always given. Where it is, it says once, few, many or a class for expanded clones.

TRBJ2-5	NA	TRBD2	TRBV7-9	TGTGCCAGCAGCCGATTAGCGGGAGGTGTAGAGACCCAGTACTTC	CASSRLAGGVETQYF
TRBJ2-3	NA	TRBD2	TRBV11-2	TGTGCCAGCAGCTTCGGATCAGCGGGACCCACAGATACGCAGTATTTT	CASSFGSAGPTDTQYF
TRBJ2-2	NA	NA	TRBV27	TGTGCCAGCAGTTTATCGGGTCGTTACACCGGGGAGCTGTTTTTT	CASSLSGRYTGELFF
TRBJ1-1	NA	NA	TRBV6-1	TGTGCCAGCAGTCTGACATCGTTCACTGAAGCTTTCTTT	CASSLTSFTEAFF
TRBJ2-7	NA	TRBD2	TRBV6-5	TGTGCCAGCAGTTACCCTCCCAGCGGGAGCTCCTACGAGCAGTACTTC	CASSYPPSGSSYEQYF
TRBJ2-1	NA	NA	TRBV18	TGTGCCAGCTCACCACCATCCAGCGGGCGCGTTGAGAATGAGCAGTTCTTC	CASSPPSSGRVENEQFF
TRBJ1-1	NA	NA	TRBV7-9	TGTGCCAGCAGCTTAGTGTCAGGAAGTGAAGCTTTCTTT	CASSLVSGSEAFF
TRBJ2-4	NA	TRBD2	TRBV5-1	TGCGCCAGCAGCTTGGGGACTAGCGGGAACATTCAGTACTTC	CASSLGTSGNIQYF
TRBJ2-5	NA	TRBD2	TRBV7-6	TGTGCCAGCAGCTTAAATGTAGGGACTAGCGGGCCGAACCAAGAGACCCAGTACTTC	CASSLNVGTSGPNQETQYF
TRBJ2-5	NA	NA	TRBV28	TGTGCCAGCAGTCCCACTAGCCAAGAGACCCAGTACTTC	CASSPTSQETQYF
TRBJ2-2	NA	NA	TRBV28	TGTGCCAGCACCACGGCGGGGAGCACCGGGGAGCTGTTTTTT	CASTTAGSTGELFF
TRBJ2-5	NA	NA	TRBV7-3	TGTGCCAGCAGCTTACTAGGGGGGCAAGAGACCCAGTACTTC	CASSLLGGQETQYF
TRBJ2-2	NA	TRBD2	TRBV9	TGTGCCAGCAGCGCGGGGGGACTAGCGGGAGTTCTCGGGGAGCTGTTTTTT	CASSAGGLAGVLGELFF
TRBJ2-3	once	TRBD2	TRBV27	TGTGCCAGCAGTCCATCTAGCGGGAGTTGGGATACGCAGTATTTT	CASSPSSGSWDTQYF
TRBJ2-1	NA	TRBD2	TRBV5-5	TGTGCCAGCAGCTGGGTAGCGGGAGGGCTTGGTGAGCAGTTCTTC	CASSWVAGGLGEQFF
TRBJ1-2	NA	NA	TRBV27	TGTGCCAGCAGTCCAGGCACAAGCTCATACTATGGCTACACCTTC	CASSPGTSSYYGYTF
TRBJ2-7	NA	NA	TRBV9	TGTGCCAGCAGCGTAAGCGGTATGAGCTACGAGCAGTACTTC	CASSVSGMSYEQYF
TRBJ1-3	NA	TRBD1	TRBV9	TGTGCCAGCAGCGGATCGACAGGGGTGCTAGGAAACACCATATATTTT	CASSGSTGVLGNTIYF
TRBJ2-7	NA	TRBD1	TRBV27	TGTGCTCTGACAGGGATGCGCTCCTACGAGCAGTACTTC	CALTGMRSYEQYF
TRBJ2-5	NA	NA	TRBV5-4	TGTGCCAGCAGCTTGACTCCTCCTGTAGAGACCCAGTACTTC	CASSLTPPVETQYF
TRBJ2-3	NA	TRBD1	TRBV18	TGTGCCAGCTCACCTATCACAGGGGGCGTGAGCACAGATACGCAGTATTTT	CASSPITGGVSTDTQYF
TRBJ2-1	NA	TRBD2	TRBV30	TGTGCCTGGGCGGGGGGCTCCTACAATGAGCAGTTCTTC	CAWAGGSYNEQFF
TRBJ2-4	NA	NA	TRBV19	TGTGCCAGTACGGACTTTCTTGGAGGTGCCAAAAACATTCAGTACTTC	CASTDFLGGAKNIQYF
TRBJ1-2	NA	TRBD1	TRBV18	TGTGCCAGCTCACTACTACAGGGGGCCCCCATCTATGGCTACACCTTC	CASSLLQGAPIYGYTF
TRBJ1-4	NA	NA	TRBV18	TGTGCCAGCTCACCACTCTCCCGTTTTGCAACTAATGAAAAACTGTTTTTT	CASSPLSRFATNEKLFF
TRBJ2-3	NA	TRBD1	TRBV27	TGTGCCAGCAGTTTCGGGACAGGGGGCAGCACAGATACGCAGTATTTT	CASSFGTGGSTDTQYF
TRBJ2-7	NA	TRBD2	TRBV19	TGTGCCAGTAGTAGGACTAGCGGGGAGCAGTACTTC	CASSRTSGEQYF
TRBJ1-1	NA	NA	TRBV5-6	TGTGCCAGCAGCTTGAGCCTCTTAGCAGGGCGGGTGAACACTGAAGCTTTCTTT	CASSLSLLAGRVNTEAFF
TRBJ2-3	NA	NA	TRBV9	TGTGCCAGCAGCACACTTACTAGCACAGATACGCAGTATTTT	CASSTLTSTDTQYF
TRBJ1-5	once	NA	TRBV6-5	TGTGCCAGCAGTTACTCCCGGAGTCAGCCCCAGCATTTT	CASSYSRSQPQHF
TRBJ2-5	NA	TRBD2	TRBV5-1	TGCGCCAGCAGACAGAGCGGGACCCAAGAGACCCAGTACTTC	CASRQSGTQETQYF
TRBJ1-5	NA	NA	TRBV2	TGTGCCAGCAGACGTTCGGAGGGTAGCAATCAGCCCCAGCATTTT	CASRRSEGSNQPQHF
TRBJ2-7	NA	NA	TRBV12-2	TGTGCAAGTCGTCCAAAGTTAGACAAGACCTACGAGCAGTACTTC	CASRPKLDKTYEQYF
TRBJ2-1	NA	NA	TRBV2	TGTGCCAGCAGCCCCATGGGCTACAATGAGCAGTTCTTC	CASSPMGYNEQFF
TRBJ2-5	NA	TRBD1	TRBV28	TGTGCCAGCAATAATAGGGACAGGTCGCGGACCCAGTACTTC	CASNNRDRSRTQYF
TRBJ2-7	NA	NA	TRBV5-1	TGCGCCAGCAGCTACGGGACAAGGGTCCCCGAGGAGCAGTACTTC	CASSYGTRVPEEQYF
TRBJ2-3	NA	NA	TRBV29-1	TGCAGCTATCCTACAGGGATAGATACGCAGTATTTT	CSYPTGIDTQYF
TRBJ2-2	NA	NA	TRBV7-9	TGTGCCAGCAATAAGGGCGGTAACGTGTACACCGGGGAGCTGTTTTTT	CASNKGGNVYTGELFF
TRBJ2-5	NA	NA	TRBV6-5	TGTGCCAGCAGACACAAACCCAGGGCCGGGGAGACCCAGTACTTC	CASRHKPRAGETQYF
TRBJ1-1	NA	NA	TRBV25-1	TGTGCCAGCACTCCCCTGCGGGGGAACACTGAAGCTTTCTTT	CASTPLRGNTEAFF
TRBJ2-7	NA	NA	TRBV5-1	TGCGCCAGCAGCAAAGAACTAGCCCACGAGCAGTACTTC	CASSKELAHEQYF
TRBJ2-2	NA	TRBD2	TRBV28	TGTGCCAGCAGTTCCCTGGGGAGCGGGAGGAGGACCGGGGAGCTGTTTTTT	CASSSLGSGRRTGELFF
TRBJ2-7	NA	NA	TRBV14	TGTGCCAGCTCCCTGGGGCTAGTCGGTCTCTACGAGCAGTACTTC	CASSLGLVGLYEQYF
TRBJ1-5	few	NA	TRBV28	TGTGCCAGCAGCCCAACAGGGCCTAGCAATCAGCCCCAGCATTTT	CASSPTGPSNQPQHF
TRBJ2-3	NA	NA	TRBV15	TGTGCCACCAGCAGAGACCCCGGGGGCGCAACAGATACGCAGTATTTT	CATSRDPGGATDTQYF